What follows are 27 T cell receptor beta chains derived from one specimen sequenced in a study of a mutant IDH1 vaccine in newly diagnosed glioma. Antigen specificity for these receptors is unknown. Some clones are missing from TCRdb's copy, which holds only in-frame ones; the method was immunoSEQ multiplex PCR. The sample includes under 150,000 clones, about 80% seen only once; the top ten take under 7%. Time point denoted: week 11, during vaccination. In every dose of vaccine, 300 ug of mutant IDH1 20-mer peptide was given alongside topical imiquimod. Sequencing used PBMCs, obtained from a glioma patient whose treatment included an IDH1 peptide vaccine. These receptors were collected from a man between 40 and 49 years old with glioma.

This clone has more than one count but fewer than ten. The chain carries TRBV19 and TRBJ2-7; no reliable D call. Germline V gives CDR1 LNHDA, CDR2 SQIVND (reference sequence). The germline V and J ends were trimmed by 6 bases and 2 bases, with 14 bases remaining between them. This CDR3 comprises 14 residues. This chain's CDR3 is CASRSTEIPYEQYF. The DNA of the CDR3 is TGTGCCAGTAGGAGTACAGAAATACCCTACGAGCAGTACTTC.

The chain joins TRBV5-1 to TRBJ1-1; unclear D gene. The CDR3 extends over 16 amino acids. CDR1 is SGHRS and CDR2 is YFSETQ in the germline V gene. The V end lost 0 bases, the J end lost 4 bases, and 16 bases lay between the germline ends. DNA of the CDR3: TGCGCCAGCAGCTTGGCCATGGTGGCCGCCGGCACTGAAGCTTTCTTT. Encoded protein: CASSLAMVAAGTEAFF.

The V call is TRBV2, the J call TRBJ2-5, with 7 positions matching TRBD1. Germline-derived CDR1 and CDR2 are SNHLY and FYNNEI. With V trimmed by 6 bases and J by 0 bases, 7 bases remained unmatched. This CDR3 has 15 residues. The CDR3 DNA follows: TGTGCCAGCAGGCCGGGACAGTACAACCAAGAGACCCAGTACTTC. Its protein product is CASRPGQYNQETQYF.

The rearrangement uses TRBV13 and TRBJ2-5; 7 bases fit TRBD2. V shed 1 base and J 9 bases; nucleotides not matched to a gene: 14. The germline CDR1 and CDR2 sequences are PRHDT and FYEKMQ (reference sequence). There are 16 residues in the CDR3. The CDR3 here is CASSLEASGPRGAQYF. The CDR3, as DNA: TGTGCCAGCAGCTTAGAGGCTAGCGGCCCACGGGGGGCCCAGTACTTC. The full variable domain, its missing parts supplied by reference TRBV13 and TRBJ2-5, is AAGVIQSPRHLIKEKRETATLKCYPIPRHDTVYWYQQGPGQDPQFLISFYEKMQSDKGSIPDRFSAQQFSDYHSELNMSSLELGDSALYFCASSLEASGPRGAQYFGPGTRLLVL.

The J gene is TRBJ2-2, the V gene TRBV11-2; either TRBD1 or TRBD2 may supply D (5 bases each). The CDR3 extends over 14 amino acids. From germline, CDR1 is SGHAT and CDR2 FQNNGV. The V end was cut by 6 bases, the J end by 4 bases, with 12 bases between. CDR3 sequence: CASSPTRGTGELFF. CDR3 sequence (DNA): TGTGCCAGCAGTCCAACGAGGGGCACCGGGGAGCTGTTTTTT.

The rearrangement joins TRBV7-6 to TRBJ2-5; 10 bases are shared with TRBD2. V trimming: 5 bases; J trimming: 5 bases; junction bases outside the gene matches: 2. From germline, CDR1 is SGHVS and CDR2 FNYEAQ. The CDR3 loop spans 13 amino acids. The CDR3 coding sequence is TGTGCCAGCAGCGCACTAGCGGGGGAGACCCAGTACTTC. The encoded protein is CASSALAGETQYF. The full variable domain, rest sourced from reference TRBV7-6 and TRBJ2-5, is GAGVSQSPRYKVTKRGQDVALRCDPISGHVSLYWYRQALGQGPEFLTYFNYEAQQDKSGLPNDRFSAERPEGSISTLTIQRTEQRDSAMYRCASSALAGETQYFGPGTRLLVL.

The V call is TRBV28, the J call TRBJ2-3, with TRBD1 identical over 7 bases. After removal of 3 bases from V and 3 bases from J, the junction contained 9 bases not matched to a gene. This CDR3 region has 16 residues. Germline V gene sequence: CDR1 MDHEN, CDR2 SYDVKM. The CDR3 bases are TGTGCCAGCAGTTTTAACGACAGGGAAATAACAGATACGCAGTATTTT. Residues: CASSFNDREITDTQYF. The entire variable domain, with the rest obtained from reference TRBV28 and TRBJ2-3, is as follows: DVKVTQSSRYLVKRTGEKVFLECVQDMDHENMFWYRQDPGLGLRLIYFSYDVKMKEKGDIPEGYSVSREKKERFSLILESASTNQTSMYLCASSFNDREITDTQYFGPGTRLTVL.

The genes are TRBV7-2 and TRBJ1-2, with 12 nucleotides matching TRBD1. CDR3 length equals 16 residues. The V gene end was trimmed by 0 bases and the J gene end by 6 bases; junction bases not matched to a gene: 5. Germline V gives CDR1 SGHTA, CDR2 FQGNSA. The CDR3 here is CASSLAWGQGADGYTF. CDR3 DNA: TGTGCCAGCAGCTTAGCTTGGGGACAGGGGGCTGATGGCTACACCTTC.

V and J are TRBV7-9 and TRBJ1-1; D uncertain. Trimming cost V 3 bases and J 1 base, with 6 bases left between them. This CDR3 region has 13 residues. Germline-derived CDR1 and CDR2 are SEHNR and FQNEAQ (reference sequence). CDR3 protein: CASSLTPNTEAFF. The CDR3 DNA reads TGTGCCAGCAGCTTGACCCCGAACACTGAAGCTTTCTTT.

The J gene is TRBJ2-7, the V gene TRBV10-3, with 10 positions matching TRBD1. This CDR3 contains 15 residues. After removal of 0 bases from V and 4 bases from J, the junction contained 3 bases not matched to a gene. In germline, CDR1 is ENHRY, CDR2 SYGVKD. In nucleotides, the CDR3 is TGTGCCATCAGTGAGTCGGGACAGGGGACTTACGAGCAGTACTTC. It translates to CAISESGQGTYEQYF.

The rearrangement joins TRBV30 to TRBJ2-1; TRBD1 aligns across 7 bases. The CDR3 is 14 amino acids. The V gene's germline CDR1 is GTSNPN and CDR2 SVGIG (reference sequence). Unmatched junction bases numbered 12, after V lost 4 bases and J lost 9 bases. CDR3: CAWTKQRRGSEQFF. CDR3 DNA sequence: TGTGCCTGGACTAAACAACGCAGGGGGAGTGAGCAGTTCTTC.

This chain links TRBV5-1 with TRBJ2-7; 8 bases fit TRBD1. This CDR3 region has 13 residues. Looked up from germline, CDR1 is SGHRS and CDR2 is YFSETQ. With 3 bases clipped from V and 2 bases from J, the junction kept 1 base outside the gene matches. The CDR3 is CASSSDRAYEQYF. CDR3 DNA sequence: TGCGCCAGCAGCTCGGACAGGGCCTACGAGCAGTACTTC.

The rearrangement links TRBV27 to TRBJ1-1; maybe TRBD1 (5 bases). CDR3 length: 14 amino acids. V was pared by 2 bases and J by 5 bases, with 12 bases between. Germline V lookup: CDR1 MNHEY, CDR2 SMNVEV (reference sequence). CDR3 nucleotides: TGTGCCAGCAGTTTAGGGGCGGCGACTACTGAAGCTTTCTTT. This codes for CASSLGAATTEAFF.

The chain has TRBV19 and TRBJ1-5; 11 bases map to TRBD1. V shed 4 bases and J 6 bases; nucleotides not matched to a gene: 11. CDR1 LNHDA and CDR2 SQIVND come from the germline V gene (reference sequence). CDR3 length equals 17 residues. In DNA form, the CDR3 reads TGTGCCAGTAGTAGTTCCCCCGGGACAGGGGGACGTCAGCCCCAGCATTTT. It specifies CASSSSPGTGGRQPQHF.

The genes are TRBV2 and TRBJ2-1; 12 nucleotides align to TRBD2. J lost 4 bases, V lost 4 bases, and 5 bases had no gene match. Germline V gene lookup returns CDR1 SNHLY and CDR2 FYNNEI. The CDR3 covers 16 residues. Written as DNA, the CDR3 is TGTGCCAGCAGTGCCTGGACTAGCGGGATGTACAATGAGCAGTTCTTC. It is translated as CASSAWTSGMYNEQFF.

V gene TRBV6-6 combines with J gene TRBJ1-2, with D maybe TRBD1 (5 bases). Per the germline V gene, CDR1 is MNHNY and CDR2 is SVGAGI (reference sequence). The CDR3 contains 12 residues. Trimming took 8 bases from V and 2 from J, leaving 9 bases between them. CDR3 sequence reads: CASGSGNYGYTF. Here the CDR3 DNA reads TGTGCCAGCGGGTCAGGGAACTATGGCTACACCTTC.

The chain has TRBV28 and TRBJ2-7, with D unresolved. Germline V gives CDR1 MDHEN, CDR2 SYDVKM. Trimming stripped 5 bases from V and 0 bases from J, with 11 bases between. This CDR3 comprises 14 residues. CDR3 protein: CASSQDISSYEQYF. DNA for the CDR3: TGTGCCAGCAGTCAAGATATAAGCTCCTACGAGCAGTACTTC.

The rearrangement joins TRBV30 to TRBJ2-7; 7 bases line up with TRBD1. V was pared by 2 bases and J by 4 bases, with 2 bases of the junction left unmatched. Germline V gene data show CDR1 as GTSNPN and CDR2 as SVGIG (reference sequence). The CDR3 is made up of 12 amino acids. CDR3 protein: CAWSKGAYEQYF. For the CDR3, the DNA is TGTGCCTGGAGTAAGGGGGCTTACGAGCAGTACTTC.

The rearrangement links TRBV7-9 to TRBJ2-5; D is tentatively TRBD1 or TRBD2 (5 bases each). This CDR3 region has 13 residues. Trimming took 4 bases from V and 4 from J, leaving 10 bases between them. CDR1 SEHNR and CDR2 FQNEAQ come from the germline V gene (reference sequence). Written as DNA, the CDR3 is TGTGCCAGCAGCTCTTTGGGACCAGAGACCCAGTACTTC. It yields the protein CASSSLGPETQYF.

This clone has a single count. The genes are TRBV7-2 and TRBJ2-4, with D perhaps TRBD1 (7 bases). The CDR3 spans 16 residues. Germline CDR1 and CDR2: SGHTA and FQGNSA. Trimming removed 2 bases at V and 4 bases at J, with 15 bases between. CDR3 coding DNA: TGTGCCAGCAGCTTATACGGGGGACAGAAAAAAAACATTCAGTACTTC. Its protein product is CASSLYGGQKKNIQYF.

This chain links TRBV11-3 with TRBJ2-1, with 14 bases fitting TRBD2. The CDR3 runs 15 residues. V lost 3 bases, J lost 9 bases, and 4 bases stayed unmatched. Germline V lookup: CDR1 SGHNT, CDR2 YENEEA. The CDR3 protein is CASSFGTSGRTEQFF. For the CDR3, the DNA is TGTGCCAGCAGCTTTGGGACTAGCGGGAGAACTGAGCAGTTCTTC.

The CDR3 region has the DNA TGTGCCAGCAGTTACTACAGGGACAAATTACAGCCCCAGCATTTT. As protein: CASSYYRDKLQPQHF. V gene TRBV6-5 combines with J gene TRBJ1-5; a possible D gene is TRBD1 (6 bases). Germline CDR1 is MNHEY and CDR2 is SVGAGI. The V and J ends lost 1 base and 7 bases respectively, with 14 bases between them. The CDR3 totals 15 residues.

The V call is TRBV27, the J call TRBJ2-7; 16 nucleotides align to TRBD2. CDR1 is MNHEY, CDR2 SMNVEV, per germline (reference sequence). The CDR3 is 16 residues long. The V segment lost 8 bases and the J segment 5 bases; nucleotides outside the gene matches: 9. CDR3 nucleotide sequence: TGTGCCAGCCGCCCGGGACTAGCGGGAGGGCCGGACGAGCAGTACTTC. Its protein product is CASRPGLAGGPDEQYF.

V usage is TRBV30 and J usage is TRBJ2-3; TRBD2 matches at 10 bases. The CDR3 runs to 14 residues. Trimming removed 0 bases from V and 8 bases from J; junction bases left unmatched: 5. Germline V gene lookup returns CDR1 GTSNPN and CDR2 SVGIG (reference sequence). The CDR3 coding sequence is TGTGCCTGGAGTGTAGCGGGAGGGCTGGGTACGCAGTATTTT. This codes for CAWSVAGGLGTQYF.

This chain joins TRBV2 and TRBJ1-6; no firm D call. The CDR3 is 15 amino acids. Trimming removed 7 bases from V and 6 bases from J, with 16 bases in between. The germline CDR1 and CDR2 sequences are SNHLY and FYNNEI. CDR3 amino acids: CASNRERTFNSPLHF. The DNA of the CDR3 is TGTGCCAGCAATCGGGAGAGGACCTTTAATTCACCCCTCCACTTT.

The rearrangement links TRBV5-6 to TRBJ1-1; no definite D call. CDR3 length equals 15 residues. The germline V and J ends were trimmed by 0 bases and 8 bases, with 17 bases remaining between them. In germline, CDR1 is SGHDT, CDR2 YYEEEE. DNA for the CDR3: TGTGCCAGCAGCTTGGAGGCCCCGGGCTGGGGAGAAGCTTTCTTT. Amino acids: CASSLEAPGWGEAFF.

CDR3 protein: CATSRLAGAAASTDTQYF. CDR3 nucleotide sequence: TGTGCCACCAGCAGACTAGCGGGGGCCGCTGCTAGCACAGATACGCAGTATTTT. The chain carries TRBV15 and TRBJ2-3; the match to TRBD2 covers 10 bases. J lost 0 bases, V lost 2 bases, and 8 bases had no gene match. The V gene's germline CDR1 is LNHNV and CDR2 YYDKDF (reference sequence). There are 18 residues in the CDR3.